Listed below are T cell receptor beta chains from one sample, sequenced in a study of blood T cells in healthy people across ages. TCRdb used MiXCR to reprocess the 5' RACE reads, holding one entry per CDR3 protein. This repertoire shows around 870,000 distinct CDR3 sequences, around 26% found once; its top ten account for roughly a sixth. Sequenced input: blood. These TCRs come from a woman aged 80 or older in good health. The CDR3 runs from the conserved cysteine through the conserved F or W. The order of the fields is J gene, D gene, V gene, clone size, CDR3 protein, CDR3 DNA. D genes are given only for firm matches. Rows may omit the clone size; those that give it use once, few, many or a size class.

>TRBJ2-6|-|TRBV12-3/TRBV12-4|many
CASWEQGRSGANVLTF
TGTGCCAGCTGGGAGCAGGGCCGCTCTGGGGCCAACGTCCTGACTTTC
>TRBJ2-7|-|TRBV20-1|few
CSAFNPGHNNEQYF
TGCAGTGCCTTTAATCCGGGACACAACAATGAGCAGTACTTC
>TRBJ2-4|-|TRBV19|-
CASSIVSAKNIQYF
TGTGCCAGTAGTATCGTCTCAGCCAAAAACATTCAGTACTTC
>TRBJ2-2|-|TRBV5-1|-
CASSLRGASNTGELFF
TGCGCCAGCAGCTTGAGGGGGGCGAGCAACACCGGGGAGCTGTTTTTT
>TRBJ2-5|-|TRBV9|many
CASSFRDHQETQYF
TGTGCCAGCAGCTTCCGGGACCACCAAGAGACCCAGTACTTC
>TRBJ1-5|-|TRBV20-1|few
CSARGQKINQPQHF
TGCAGTGCTAGAGGACAGAAGATAAATCAGCCCCAGCATTTT
>TRBJ2-7|TRBD2|TRBV5-1|many
CASSSLAGGGNSYEQYF
TGCGCCAGCAGTTCTTTAGCGGGGGGGGGAAACTCCTACGAGCAGTACTTC
>TRBJ2-2|TRBD1|TRBV29-1|-
CSVSDRALEELFF
TGCAGCGTTTCGGACAGGGCCCTCGAGGAGCTGTTTTTT
>TRBJ1-4|TRBD1|TRBV7-9|few
CASSSPDRGNEKLFF
TGTGCCAGCAGTTCTCCCGACAGGGGCAATGAAAAACTGTTTTTT
>TRBJ2-5|-|TRBV7-2|-
CASSFGLSVETQYF
TGTGCCAGCAGCTTCGGTCTGTCAGTAGAGACCCAGTACTTC
>TRBJ2-4|TRBD2|TRBV11-3|-
CASSPSGGYEQHF
TGTGCCAGCAGCCCTAGCGGGGGATACGAGCAGCACTTC
>TRBJ1-1|-|TRBV5-6|-
CASSFGPKGAFF
TGTGCCAGCAGCTTCGGGCCCAAAGGGGCTTTCTTT
>TRBJ2-2|TRBD2|TRBV7-2|-
CASSFWRGDVNTGELFF
TGTGCCAGCAGCTTCTGGCGGGGGGACGTGAACACCGGGGAGCTGTTTTTT
>TRBJ1-1|-|TRBV7-2|-
CASSLVATGEAFF
TGTGCCAGCAGCCTAGTAGCCACCGGGGAAGCTTTCTTT
>TRBJ1-1|TRBD1|TRBV7-8|-
CASTYRGQNTEAFF
TGTGCCAGCACCTACAGGGGACAGAACACTGAAGCTTTCTTT
>TRBJ1-2|-|TRBV5-1|many
CASSPGRDPAYGYTF
TGCGCCAGCAGCCCAGGCAGGGACCCCGCCTATGGCTACACCTTC
>TRBJ2-5|TRBD2|TRBV6-1|-
CASSKDGTSGWGETQYF
TGTGCCAGTAGTAAGGATGGGACTAGCGGCTGGGGGGAGACCCAGTACTTC
>TRBJ2-1|TRBD1|TRBV6-6|-
CASRPQGASSYNEQFF
TGTGCCAGCAGACCTCAGGGGGCAAGTTCCTACAATGAGCAGTTCTTC
>TRBJ2-5|-|TRBV7-2|-
CASRTQSTPQGTQYF
TGTGCCAGCAGGACACAATCTACACCGCAGGGGACCCAGTACTTC
>TRBJ1-4|-|TRBV28|many
CASSLAVSATNEKLFF
TGTGCCAGCAGTTTAGCCGTAAGCGCAACTAATGAAAAACTGTTTTTT
>TRBJ2-3|-|TRBV20-1|few
CSTRDVKSWADTQYF
TGCAGTACTAGAGATGTAAAGTCCTGGGCAGATACGCAGTATTTT
>TRBJ1-2|-|TRBV2|few
CASITQGYGGYTF
TGTGCCAGCATTACTCAGGGGTACGGAGGCTACACCTTC
>TRBJ2-1|TRBD1|TRBV7-2|-
CASSWTGAKNEQFF
TGTGCCAGCAGCTGGACAGGGGCGAAAAACGAGCAGTTCTTC
>TRBJ2-3|-|TRBV4-1|many
CASSQSTPADTQYF
TGCGCCAGCAGCCAATCTACTCCCGCAGATACGCAGTATTTT
>TRBJ2-5|TRBD2|TRBV7-2|-
CASSLGSGGAHETQYF
TGTGCCAGCAGCTTAGGGAGCGGGGGGGCCCATGAGACCCAGTACTTC
>TRBJ1-2|-|TRBV7-9|-
CASTKSGGARGGYTF
TGTGCCAGCACCAAGTCCGGGGGGGCTCGAGGTGGCTACACCTTC
>TRBJ2-1|-|TRBV30|many
CAWSKKTNYNEQFF
TGTGCCTGGAGTAAGAAAACTAACTACAATGAGCAGTTCTTC
>TRBJ2-1|-|TRBV30|-
CAWSAGHRDEQFF
TGTGCCTGGAGTGCAGGGCACCGGGATGAGCAGTTCTTC
>TRBJ1-6|-|TRBV6-2/TRBV6-3|few
CASDDGRSSPLHF
TGTGCCAGCGACGACGGAAGGAGTTCACCCCTCCACTTT
>TRBJ2-7|-|TRBV28|few
CASSFPKPGDVLSYEQYF
TGTGCCAGCAGTTTTCCGAAACCGGGTGACGTCCTATCCTACGAGCAGTACTTC